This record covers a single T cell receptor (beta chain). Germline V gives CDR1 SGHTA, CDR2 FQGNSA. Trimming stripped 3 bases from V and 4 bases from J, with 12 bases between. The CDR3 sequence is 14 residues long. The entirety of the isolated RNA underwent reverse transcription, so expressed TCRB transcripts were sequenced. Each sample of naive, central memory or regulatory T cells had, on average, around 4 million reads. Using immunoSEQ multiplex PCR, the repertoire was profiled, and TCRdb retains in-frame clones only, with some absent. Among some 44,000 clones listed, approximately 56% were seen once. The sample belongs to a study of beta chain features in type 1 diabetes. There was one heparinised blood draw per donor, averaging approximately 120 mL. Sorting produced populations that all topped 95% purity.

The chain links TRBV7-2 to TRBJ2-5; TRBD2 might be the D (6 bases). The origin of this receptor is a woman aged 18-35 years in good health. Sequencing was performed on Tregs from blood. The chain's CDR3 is CASSFSRGRETQYF. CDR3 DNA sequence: TGTGCCAGCAGCTTCTCGCGGGGCAGAGAGACCCAGTACTTC.